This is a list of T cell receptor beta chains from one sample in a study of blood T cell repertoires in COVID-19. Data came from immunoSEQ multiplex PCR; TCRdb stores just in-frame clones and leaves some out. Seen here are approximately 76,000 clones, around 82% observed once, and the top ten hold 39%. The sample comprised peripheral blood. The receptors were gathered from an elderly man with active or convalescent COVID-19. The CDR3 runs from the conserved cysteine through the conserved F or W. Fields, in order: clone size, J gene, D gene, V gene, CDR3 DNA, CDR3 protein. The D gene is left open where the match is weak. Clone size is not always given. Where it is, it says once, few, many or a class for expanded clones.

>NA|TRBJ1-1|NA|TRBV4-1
TGCGCCAGCAGCCAAGGACCAGGGGAGCTGAGGGCTTTCTTT
CASSQGPGELRAFF
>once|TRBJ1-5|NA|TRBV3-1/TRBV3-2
TGTGCCAGCAGCCGGGGACACGGGAGCAATCAGCCCCAGCATTTT
CASSRGHGSNQPQHF
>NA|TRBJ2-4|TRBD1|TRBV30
TGTGCCTGGGGGACAGGGCCCAAAAGGCCCATTCAGTACTTC
CAWGTGPKRPIQYF
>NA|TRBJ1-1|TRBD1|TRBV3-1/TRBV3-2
TGTGCCAGCAGCCGGGGACAGGGGAACACTGAAGCTTTCTTT
CASSRGQGNTEAFF
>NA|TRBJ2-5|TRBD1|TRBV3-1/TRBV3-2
TGTGCCAGCAGCCAGTGGACAGGCCCCGAGACCCAGTACTTC
CASSQWTGPETQYF
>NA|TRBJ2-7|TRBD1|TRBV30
TGTGCCTGGGCGGGACAGGGGTTGGAGCAGTACTTC
CAWAGQGLEQYF
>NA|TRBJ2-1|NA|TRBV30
TGTGCCTGGAGTCCCCGCAGGGGCAATGAGCAGTTCTTC
CAWSPRRGNEQFF
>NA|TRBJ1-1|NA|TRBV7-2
TGTGCCAGCAGCTCACAGTGGAACACTGAAGCTTTCTTT
CASSSQWNTEAFF
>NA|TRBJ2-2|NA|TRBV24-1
TGTGCCACCAGTGATCCCCGGTCCAACACCGGGGAGCTGTTTTTT
CATSDPRSNTGELFF
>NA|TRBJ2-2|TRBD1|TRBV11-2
TGTGCCAGCACCGCACAGGGGGCGCCGAACACCGGGGAGCTGTTTTTT
CASTAQGAPNTGELFF
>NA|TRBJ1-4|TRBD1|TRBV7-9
TGTGCCAGCAGCTGGACCGCACAGGGGTCGGAAAAACTGTTTTTT
CASSWTAQGSEKLFF
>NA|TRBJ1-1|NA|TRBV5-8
TGTGCCAGCAGCGTCAGGGGTTCTAGGACTGAAGCTTTCTTT
CASSVRGSRTEAFF
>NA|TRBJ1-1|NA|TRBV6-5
TGTGCCAGCACTATAACGTCGGACAGGAACACTGAAGCTTTCTTT
CASTITSDRNTEAFF
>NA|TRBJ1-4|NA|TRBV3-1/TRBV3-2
TGTGCCAGCAGCCAAGACCTACGACAGGTTCCTGAAAAACTGTTTTTT
CASSQDLRQVPEKLFF
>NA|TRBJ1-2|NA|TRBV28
TGTGCCAGCAGTTTAGCCAGGGCCAGAGACTATGGCTACACCTTC
CASSLARARDYGYTF
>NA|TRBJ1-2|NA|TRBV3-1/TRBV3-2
TGTGCCAGCAGCCCTCTCTGGGGGGTAGCTAACTATGGCTACACCTTC
CASSPLWGVANYGYTF
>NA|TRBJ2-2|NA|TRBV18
TGTGCCTGCTCACCCACAGTTAACACCGGGGAGCTGTTTTTT
CACSPTVNTGELFF
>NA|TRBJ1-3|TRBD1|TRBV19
TGTGCCAGTAGTACCTCTCGGACAGGCTCTGGAAACACCATATATTTT
CASSTSRTGSGNTIYF
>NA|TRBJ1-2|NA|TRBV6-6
TGTGCCAGCAGTTACAGTAATCTAAATGGCTACACCTTC
CASSYSNLNGYTF